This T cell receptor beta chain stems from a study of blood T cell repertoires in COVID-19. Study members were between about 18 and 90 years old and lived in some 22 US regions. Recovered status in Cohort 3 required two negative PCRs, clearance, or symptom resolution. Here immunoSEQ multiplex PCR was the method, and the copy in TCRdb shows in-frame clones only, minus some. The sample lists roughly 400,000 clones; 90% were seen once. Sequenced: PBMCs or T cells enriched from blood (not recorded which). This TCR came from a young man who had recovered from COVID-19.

The CDR3 region has the DNA TGCAGTGCTAGTGGGCTAGCGGGGGAAGAGACCCAGTACTTC. This gives the protein CSASGLAGEETQYF. The chain has TRBV20-1 and TRBJ2-5, with 10 nucleotides matching TRBD2. From germline, CDR1 is DFQATT and CDR2 SNEGSKA (reference sequence). V trimming: 3 bases; J trimming: 3 bases; junction bases outside the gene matches: 4. The CDR3 consists of 14 residues.